This TCR beta chain was profiled in a study of T-cell reconstitution after alpha-beta-depleted transplantation in children. Researchers prepared the TCRbeta library using unique molecular identifiers, the study reports. TCRdb itself ran the PCR reads through MiXCR, one entry per CDR3 protein. The sample comprises a few hundred thousand distinct CDR3 sequences, over 9% of which are singletons, and 2% to 2.5% rests with the top ten. This clonotype turned up a few times. This sequence was found in a human donor who donated a stem cell graft to a child with acute lymphoblastic leukemia. The source material was PBMCs from the stem cell graft donor, sampled from the stem cell graft.

The CDR3 nucleotides are TGTGCCAGCACCCAGGCGAGCGGGAGGTTTTACGAGCAGTACTTC. Its protein is CASTQASGRFYEQYF. The chain has TRBV7-9 and TRBJ2-7, with 9 bases fitting TRBD2. The V segment lost 7 bases and the J segment 4 bases; nucleotides outside the gene matches: 11. Germline V CDR1 and CDR2: SEHNR, FQNEAQ (reference sequence). This CDR3 comprises 15 residues. Variable domain in full (rest from reference TRBV7-9 and TRBJ2-7): DTGVSQNPRHKITKRGQNVTFRCDPISEHNRLYWYRQTLGQGPEFLTYFQNEAQLEKSRLLSDRFSAERPKGSFSTLEIQRTEQGDSAMYLCASTQASGRFYEQYFGPGTRLTVT.